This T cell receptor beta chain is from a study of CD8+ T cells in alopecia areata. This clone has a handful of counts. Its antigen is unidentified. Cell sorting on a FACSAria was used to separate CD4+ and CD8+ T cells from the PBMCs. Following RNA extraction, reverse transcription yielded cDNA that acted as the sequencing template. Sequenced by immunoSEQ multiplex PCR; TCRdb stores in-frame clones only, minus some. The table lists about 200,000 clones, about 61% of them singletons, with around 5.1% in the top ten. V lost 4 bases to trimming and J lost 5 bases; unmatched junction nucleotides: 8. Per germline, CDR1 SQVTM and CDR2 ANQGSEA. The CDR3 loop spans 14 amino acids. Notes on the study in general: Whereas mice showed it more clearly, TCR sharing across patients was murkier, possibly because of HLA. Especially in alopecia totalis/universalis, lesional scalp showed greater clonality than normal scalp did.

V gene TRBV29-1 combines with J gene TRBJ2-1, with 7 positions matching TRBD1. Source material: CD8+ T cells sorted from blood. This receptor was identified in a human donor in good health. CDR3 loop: CSVVVGTEHNEQFF. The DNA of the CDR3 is TGCAGCGTTGTCGTAGGGACAGAGCACAATGAGCAGTTCTTC.